This T cell receptor (beta chain) was identified during a study of response to subunit inactivated influenza vaccine. One entry per CDR3 protein, called by TCRdb with MiXCR from the RT-PCR reads. The data show over 300,000 distinct CDR3 sequences, around a fifth seen once. V was pared by 7 bases and J by 6 bases, with 19 bases between. There are 15 residues in the CDR3. A word on this clonotype: Its antigen is currently unknown.

Notes on the study in general: The authors offered the suggestion that each seasonal influenza vaccination recruits few new T cells.

The chain carries TRBV12-3 or TRBV12-4 and TRBJ1-5; D gene unclear. Sample: PBMCs from blood, taken approximately 20 months after vaccination. The TCR was taken from a man aged 45-69 years who received an inactivated influenza vaccine. The CDR3 protein is CASTTGYRKSQPQHF. DNA for the CDR3: TGTGCCAGCACTACGGGCTATCGAAAGTCTCAGCCCCAGCATTTT.